This TCR beta chain came from a study of cytomegalovirus exposure and HLA in healthy donors. General study findings and limits: Clonal expansion, a later analysis showed, was greater in HLA-associated TCR beta chains than in equally common others.

Trimming removed 8 bases at V and 3 bases at J, with 13 bases between. The CDR3 totals 13 residues. CDR1 is MNHEY, CDR2 SMNVEV, per germline (reference sequence). On this clone: What it binds is unknown.

A multiplex PCR was run with 60 Vbeta primers and 13 Jbeta primers. The protocol was immunoSEQ multiplex PCR, while the TCRdb copy is restricted to in-frame clones and leaves out a portion. This sample yields under 150,000 clones, of which 65% to 85% are seen a single time; about 4.1% belongs to the top ten. Sequenced material: PBMCs. The rearrangement joins TRBV27 to TRBJ1-2; tentative D call: TRBD1 (5 bases). This receptor was identified in a woman aged 40 to 50 in good health and CMV-seropositive. CDR3 in DNA: TGTGCCAGCTCACGGGTAGGGGACTATGGCTACACCTTC. Protein product: CASSRVGDYGYTF.